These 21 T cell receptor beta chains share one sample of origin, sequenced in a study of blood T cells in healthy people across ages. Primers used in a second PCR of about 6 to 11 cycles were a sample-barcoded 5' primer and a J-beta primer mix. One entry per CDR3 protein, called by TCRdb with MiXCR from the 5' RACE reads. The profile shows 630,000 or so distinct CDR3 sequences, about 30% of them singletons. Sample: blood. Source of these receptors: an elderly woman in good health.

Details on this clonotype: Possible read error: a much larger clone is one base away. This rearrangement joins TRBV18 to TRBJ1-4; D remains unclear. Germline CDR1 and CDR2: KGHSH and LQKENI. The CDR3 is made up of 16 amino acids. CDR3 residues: CVSSPRFGKTNEKLFF. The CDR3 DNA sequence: TGTGTCAGCTCACCACGATTCGGGAAGACTAATGAAAAACTGTTTTTT. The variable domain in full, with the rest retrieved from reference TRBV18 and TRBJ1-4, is NAGVMQNPRHLVRRRGQEARLRCSPMKGHSHVYWYRQLPEEGLKFMVYLQKENIIDESGMPKERFSAEFPKEGPSILRIQQVVRGDSAAYFCVSSPRFGKTNEKLFFGSGTQLSVL.

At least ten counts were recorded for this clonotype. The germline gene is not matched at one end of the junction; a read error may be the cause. The CDR3 nucleotides are TGTGCCAGCAGGTTAGGGGGGGCTCTCTACAATGAGCAGTTCTTC. Residues: CASRLGGALYNEQFF. The J gene is TRBJ2-1, the V gene TRBV7-2, with D possibly being TRBD2 (7 bases). The CDR3 loop spans 15 amino acids. Germline assignment: CDR1 SGHTA and CDR2 FQGNSA.

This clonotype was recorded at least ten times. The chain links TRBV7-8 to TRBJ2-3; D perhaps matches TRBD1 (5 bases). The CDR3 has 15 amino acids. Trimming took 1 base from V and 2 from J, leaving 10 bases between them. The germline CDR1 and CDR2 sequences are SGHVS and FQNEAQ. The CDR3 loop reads CASSLDGRVTDTQYF. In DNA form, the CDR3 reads TGTGCCAGCAGCTTAGATGGCAGGGTCACAGATACGCAGTATTTT.

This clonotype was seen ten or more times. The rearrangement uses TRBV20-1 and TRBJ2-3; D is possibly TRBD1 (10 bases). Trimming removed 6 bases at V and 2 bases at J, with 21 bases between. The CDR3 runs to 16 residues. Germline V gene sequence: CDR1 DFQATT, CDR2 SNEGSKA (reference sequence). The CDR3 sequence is CSAPRGGQGYTDTQYF. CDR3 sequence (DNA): TGCAGTGCCCCGCGGGGGGGACAGGGGTACACAGATACGCAGTATTTT.

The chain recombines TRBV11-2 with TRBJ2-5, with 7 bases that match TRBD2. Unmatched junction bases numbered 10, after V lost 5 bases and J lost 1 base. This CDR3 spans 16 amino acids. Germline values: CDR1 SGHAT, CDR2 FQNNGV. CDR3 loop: CASSPIPLAVQETQYF. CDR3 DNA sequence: TGTGCCAGCAGCCCGATCCCCCTAGCGGTCCAAGAGACCCAGTACTTC. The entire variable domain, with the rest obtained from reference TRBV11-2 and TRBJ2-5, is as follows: EAGVAQSPRYKIIEKRQSVAFWCNPISGHATLYWYQQILGQGPKLLIQFQNNGVVDDSQLPKDRFSAERLKGVDSTLKIQPAKLEDSAVYLCASSPIPLAVQETQYFGPGTRLLVL.

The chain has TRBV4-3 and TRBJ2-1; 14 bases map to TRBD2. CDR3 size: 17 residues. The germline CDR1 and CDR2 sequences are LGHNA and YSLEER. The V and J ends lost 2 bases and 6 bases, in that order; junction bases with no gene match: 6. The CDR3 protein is CASSQWAGTSGGNEQFF. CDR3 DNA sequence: TGCGCCAGCAGCCAATGGGCAGGGACTAGCGGGGGCAATGAGCAGTTCTTC.

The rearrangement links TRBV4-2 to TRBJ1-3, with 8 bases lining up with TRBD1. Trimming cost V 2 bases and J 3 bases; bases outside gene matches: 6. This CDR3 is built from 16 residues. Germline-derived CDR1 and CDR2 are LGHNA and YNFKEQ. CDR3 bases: TGTGCCAGCAGCCAAACAGGGGGATCGAGTGGAAACACCATATATTTT. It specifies CASSQTGGSSGNTIYF.

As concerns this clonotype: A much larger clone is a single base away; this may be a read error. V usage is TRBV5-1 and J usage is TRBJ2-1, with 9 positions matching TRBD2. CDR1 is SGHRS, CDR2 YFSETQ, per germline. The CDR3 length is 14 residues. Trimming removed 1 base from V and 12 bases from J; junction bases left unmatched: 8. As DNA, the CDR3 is TGCGCCAGCAGCTTGCTAGCGGGGAGTCATGGGCAGTTCTTC. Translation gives CASSLLAGSHGQFF.

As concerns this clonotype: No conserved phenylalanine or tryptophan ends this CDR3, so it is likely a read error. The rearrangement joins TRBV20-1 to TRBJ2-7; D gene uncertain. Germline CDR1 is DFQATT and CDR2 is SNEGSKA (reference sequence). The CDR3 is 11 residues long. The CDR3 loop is CSAGEVGPQYY. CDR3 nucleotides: TGCAGTGCTGGAGAAGTAGGCCCCCAGTACTAC.

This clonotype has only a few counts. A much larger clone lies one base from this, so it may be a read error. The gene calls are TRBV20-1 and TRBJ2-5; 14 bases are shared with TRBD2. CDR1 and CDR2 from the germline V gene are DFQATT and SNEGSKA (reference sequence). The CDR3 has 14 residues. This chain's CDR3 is CSAQTSGGAETQDF. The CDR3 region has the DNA TGCAGTGCCCAGACTAGCGGGGGGGCAGAGACCCAGGACTTC.

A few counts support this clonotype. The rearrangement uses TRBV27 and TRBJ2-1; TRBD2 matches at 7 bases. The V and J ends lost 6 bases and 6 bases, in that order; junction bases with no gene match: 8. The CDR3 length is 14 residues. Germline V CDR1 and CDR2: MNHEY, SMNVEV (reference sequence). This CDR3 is CASSHPGLGNEQFF. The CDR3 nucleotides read TGTGCCAGCAGCCACCCCGGACTAGGCAATGAGCAGTTCTTC.

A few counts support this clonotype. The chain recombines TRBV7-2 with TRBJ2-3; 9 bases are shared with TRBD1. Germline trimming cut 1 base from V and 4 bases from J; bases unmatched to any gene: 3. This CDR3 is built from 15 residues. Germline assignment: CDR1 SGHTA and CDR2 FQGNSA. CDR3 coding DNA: TGTGCCAGCAGCTTAGACAGGGGGCACCCAGATACGCAGTATTTT. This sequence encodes CASSLDRGHPDTQYF.

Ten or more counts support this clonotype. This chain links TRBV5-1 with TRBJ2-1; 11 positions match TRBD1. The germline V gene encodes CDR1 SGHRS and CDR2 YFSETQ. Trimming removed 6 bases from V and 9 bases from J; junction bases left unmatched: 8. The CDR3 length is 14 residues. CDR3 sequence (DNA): TGCGCCAGCATGGAAACCGGGACAGGGGGTGAGCAGTTCTTC. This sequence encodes CASMETGTGGEQFF.

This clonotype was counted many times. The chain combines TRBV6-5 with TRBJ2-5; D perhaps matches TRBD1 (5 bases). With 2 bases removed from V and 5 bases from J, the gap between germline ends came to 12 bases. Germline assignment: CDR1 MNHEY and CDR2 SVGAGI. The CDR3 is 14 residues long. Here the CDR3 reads CASSYGAGRETQYF. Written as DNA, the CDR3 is TGTGCCAGCAGTTACGGGGCAGGTCGTGAGACCCAGTACTTC.

In DNA form, the CDR3 reads TGTGCCAGCAGCGTTCACGTGGATGGGACTACTGGGGACAATGAGCAGTTCTTC. Translation: CASSVHVDGTTGDNEQFF. This chain links TRBV9 with TRBJ2-1, with 7 bases lining up with TRBD2. CDR1 SGDLS and CDR2 YYNGEE come from the germline V gene. The CDR3 contains 18 residues. The trim removed 2 bases at V and 5 bases at J, leaving 16 bases unmatched.

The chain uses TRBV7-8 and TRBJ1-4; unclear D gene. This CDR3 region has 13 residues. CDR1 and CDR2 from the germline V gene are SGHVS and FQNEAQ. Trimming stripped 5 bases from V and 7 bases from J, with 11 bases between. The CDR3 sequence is CASSPALFEKLFF. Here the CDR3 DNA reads TGTGCCAGCAGCCCCGCCTTATTTGAAAAACTGTTTTTT.

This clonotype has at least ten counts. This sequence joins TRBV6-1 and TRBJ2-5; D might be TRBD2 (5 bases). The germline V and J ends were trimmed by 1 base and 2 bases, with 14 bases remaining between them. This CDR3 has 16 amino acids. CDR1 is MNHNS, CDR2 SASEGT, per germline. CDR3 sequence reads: CASSEGFGGLQETQYF. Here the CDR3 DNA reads TGTGCCAGCAGTGAAGGGTTCGGCGGACTTCAAGAGACCCAGTACTTC.

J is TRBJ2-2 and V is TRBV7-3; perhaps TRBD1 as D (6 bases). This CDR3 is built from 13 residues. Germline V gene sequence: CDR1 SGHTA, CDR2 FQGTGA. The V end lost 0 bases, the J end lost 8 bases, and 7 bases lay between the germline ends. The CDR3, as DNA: TGTGCCAGCAGCTTAACAACAGGGGGGGAGCTGTTTTTT. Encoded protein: CASSLTTGGELFF.

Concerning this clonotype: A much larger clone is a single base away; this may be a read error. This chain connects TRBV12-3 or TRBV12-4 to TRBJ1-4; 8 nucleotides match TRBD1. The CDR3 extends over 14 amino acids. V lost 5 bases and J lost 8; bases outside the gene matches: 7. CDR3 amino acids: CASSPRTGREKLFF. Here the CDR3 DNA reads TGTGCCAGCAGTCCTCGGACAGGGAGGGAAAAACTGTTTTTT.

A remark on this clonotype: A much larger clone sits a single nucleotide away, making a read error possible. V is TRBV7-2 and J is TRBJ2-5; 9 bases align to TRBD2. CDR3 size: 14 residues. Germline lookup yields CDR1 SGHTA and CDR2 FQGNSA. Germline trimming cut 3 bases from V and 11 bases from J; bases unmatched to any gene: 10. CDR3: CASSLSGGPNEQYF. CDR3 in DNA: TGTGCCAGCAGCTTGAGCGGGGGGCCTAATGAGCAGTACTTC.

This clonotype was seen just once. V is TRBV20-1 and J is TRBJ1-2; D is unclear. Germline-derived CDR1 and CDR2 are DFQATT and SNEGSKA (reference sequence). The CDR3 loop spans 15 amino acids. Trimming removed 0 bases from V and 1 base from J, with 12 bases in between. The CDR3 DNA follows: TGCAGTGCTAGAGATGGAAAGGAGGGTAACTATGGCTACACCTTC. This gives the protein CSARDGKEGNYGYTF.